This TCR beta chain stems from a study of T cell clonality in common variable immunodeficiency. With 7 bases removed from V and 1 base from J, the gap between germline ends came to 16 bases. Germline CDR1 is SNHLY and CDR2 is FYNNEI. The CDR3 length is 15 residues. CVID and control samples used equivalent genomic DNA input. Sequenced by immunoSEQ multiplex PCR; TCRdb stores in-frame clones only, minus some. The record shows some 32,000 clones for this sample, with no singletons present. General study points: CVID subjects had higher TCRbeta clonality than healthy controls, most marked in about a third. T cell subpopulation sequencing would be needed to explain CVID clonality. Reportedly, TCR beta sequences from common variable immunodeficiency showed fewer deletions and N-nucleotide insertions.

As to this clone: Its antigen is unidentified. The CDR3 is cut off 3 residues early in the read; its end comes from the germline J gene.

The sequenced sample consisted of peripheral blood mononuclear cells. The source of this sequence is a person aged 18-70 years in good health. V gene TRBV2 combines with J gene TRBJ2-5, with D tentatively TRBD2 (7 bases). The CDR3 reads CASTEGGGVQETQYF. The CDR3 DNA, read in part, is TGTGCCAGCACCGAAGGGGGGGGAGTCCAAGAGACC.